This T cell receptor beta chain stems from a study of T cell responses to AZD1222 COVID-19 vaccine. J was trimmed by 5 bases and V by 6 bases; bases with no gene match: 3. The germline V gene encodes CDR1 SNHLY and CDR2 FYNNEI. This CDR3 is built from 13 residues. The data were produced by immunoSEQ multiplex PCR, yet TCRdb's version contains in-frame clones alone and is incomplete. The sample comprises more than 80,000 clones, around 93% of which are singletons, and less than 35% rests with the top ten. The TCR originated in an adult who received the AZD1222 COVID-19 vaccine. This rearrangement joins TRBV2 to TRBJ1-1; 10 positions match TRBD1. This specimen was peripheral blood, taken 28 days after the second AZD1222 dose. The CDR3 DNA follows: TGTGCCAGCAGAAGACAGGGGGCAACTGAAGCTTTCTTT. This sequence encodes CASRRQGATEAFF.